Following are 7 T cell receptor beta chains from one sample sequenced in a study of metastatic and nonmetastatic thyroid tumors. Through MiXCR, TCRdb re-clonotyped the PCR reads. The repertoire has more than 12,000 clones, more than 20% of them found once; the top ten carry 9.5% to 13%. Not a single patient had been given any form of treatment at any point before undergoing thyroid surgery. The specimen sequenced was tumor tissue. The receptors originated from a female donor with papillary thyroid cancer or a benign thyroid nodule (not recorded which). Some clones in this sample may be carry-over from other donors' samples.

Points on this clone: The junction differs from germline at one of its ends, possibly a read error. This chain links TRBV2 with TRBJ2-6, with TRBD2 as a possible D gene (6 bases). The CDR3 extends over 17 amino acids. The germline V gene encodes CDR1 SNHLY and CDR2 FYNNEI. The CDR3 DNA reads as TGTGCCAGCAGTAGTCACCCCGGGAGCTCTGGGTCCAACGTCCTGACTTTC. Translating it yields CASSSHPGSSGSNVLTF.

This clone was observed many times. This chain links TRBV5-6 with TRBJ2-3; TRBD2 is a possible D gene (6 bases). Germline values: CDR1 SGHDT, CDR2 YYEEEE. The CDR3 runs to 16 residues. With 1 base removed from V and 5 bases from J, the gap between germline ends came to 17 bases. The DNA of the CDR3 is TGTGCCAGCAGCTTGAGGGAGCGGGTGAGGGTAGATACGCAGTATTTT. Translation: CASSLRERVRVDTQYF.

There are many counts of this clone. The rearrangement uses TRBV20-1 and TRBJ1-1; D remains ambiguous. Trimming shortened V by 7 bases and J by 5 bases, and 14 bases separated the two germline ends. CDR1 DFQATT and CDR2 SNEGSKA come from the germline V gene (reference sequence). The CDR3 spans 12 residues. CDR3 amino acids: CSVFLGRTEAFF. CDR3 DNA sequence: TGCAGTGTCTTCCTAGGGCGGACTGAAGCTTTCTTT.

The rearrangement uses TRBV7-2 and TRBJ2-7, with TRBD2 as a possible D gene (5 bases). Looked up from germline, CDR1 is SGHTA and CDR2 is FQGNSA. Trimming stripped 1 base from V and 6 bases from J, with 13 bases between. There are 14 residues in the CDR3. The CDR3 here is CASSLVVVGGEQYF. Here the CDR3 DNA reads TGTGCCAGCAGCTTAGTGGTAGTCGGAGGCGAGCAGTACTTC.

The table lists this clone with a count of one. V is TRBV3-1 and J is TRBJ2-7, with TRBD2 identical over 8 bases. The CDR3 loop spans 15 amino acids. Trimming at V came to 3 bases and at J to 4 bases, leaving 8 bases not matched to a gene. Germline V gene sequence: CDR1 LGHDT, CDR2 YNNKEL (reference sequence). The CDR3 loop reads CASSQGTSGAYEQYF. The CDR3 bases are TGTGCCAGCAGCCAGGGAACTAGCGGAGCTTACGAGCAGTACTTC.

The J gene is TRBJ2-7, the V gene TRBV7-3, with 8 bases that match TRBD1. Germline lookup yields CDR1 SGHTA and CDR2 FQGTGA. The J segment lost 2 bases and the V segment lost 5 bases, leaving 5 bases of the junction unmatched. This CDR3 comprises 14 residues. CDR3 protein: CASSPGGGTYEQYF. CDR3 DNA: TGTGCCAGCAGCCCAGGGGGCGGTACCTACGAGCAGTACTTC.

This clone qualifies as medium-sized. V and J are TRBV2 and TRBJ2-1; unclear D gene. CDR1 and CDR2 from the germline V gene are SNHLY and FYNNEI. The V end lost 7 bases, the J end lost 8 bases, and 9 bases lay between the germline ends. The CDR3 has 11 amino acids. CDR3 DNA: TGTGCCAGCACGGTTCGGGATGAGCAGTTCTTC. It translates to CASTVRDEQFF.